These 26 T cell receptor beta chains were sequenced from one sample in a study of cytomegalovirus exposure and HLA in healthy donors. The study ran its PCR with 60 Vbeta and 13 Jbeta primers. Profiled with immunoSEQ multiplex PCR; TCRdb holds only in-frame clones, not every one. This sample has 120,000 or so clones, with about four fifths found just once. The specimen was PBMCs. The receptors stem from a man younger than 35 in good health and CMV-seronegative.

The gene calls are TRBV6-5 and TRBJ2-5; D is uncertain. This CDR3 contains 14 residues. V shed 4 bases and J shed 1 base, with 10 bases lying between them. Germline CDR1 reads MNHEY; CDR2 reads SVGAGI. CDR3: CASSWAGLQETQYF. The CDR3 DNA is TGTGCCAGCAGTTGGGCAGGCCTCCAAGAGACCCAGTACTTC.

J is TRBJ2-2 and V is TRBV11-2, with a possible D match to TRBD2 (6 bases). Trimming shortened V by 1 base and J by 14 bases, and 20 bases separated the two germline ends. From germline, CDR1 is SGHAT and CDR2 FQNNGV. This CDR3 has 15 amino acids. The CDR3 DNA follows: TGTGCCAGCAGCTTAGTTGATGTGGGTGTCGGGGGTCTGTTTTTT. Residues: CASSLVDVGVGGLFF. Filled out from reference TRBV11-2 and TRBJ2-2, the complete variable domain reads EAGVAQSPRYKIIEKRQSVAFWCNPISGHATLYWYQQILGQGPKLLIQFQNNGVVDDSQLPKDRFSAERLKGVDSTLKIQPAKLEDSAVYLCASSLVDVGVGGLFFGEGSRLTVL.

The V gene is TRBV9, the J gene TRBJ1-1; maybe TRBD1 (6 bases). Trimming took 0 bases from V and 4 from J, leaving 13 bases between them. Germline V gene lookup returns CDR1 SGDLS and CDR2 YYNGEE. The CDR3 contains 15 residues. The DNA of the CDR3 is TGTGCCAGCAGCGTAGCTTCGGGACACTCCACTGAAGCTTTCTTT. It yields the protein CASSVASGHSTEAFF. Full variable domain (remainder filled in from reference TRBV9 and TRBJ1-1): DSGVTQTPKHLITATGQRVTLRCSPRSGDLSVYWYQQSLDQGLQFLIQYYNGEERAKGNILERFSAQQFPDLHSELNLSSLELGDSALYFCASSVASGHSTEAFFGQGTRLTVV.

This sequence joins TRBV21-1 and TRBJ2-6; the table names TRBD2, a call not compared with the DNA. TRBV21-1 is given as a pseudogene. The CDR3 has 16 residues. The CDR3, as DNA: TGTGCCAGCAGCAAAGGAGGAACCTCTGGGGCCAACGTCCTGACTTTC. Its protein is CASSKGGTSGANVLTF.

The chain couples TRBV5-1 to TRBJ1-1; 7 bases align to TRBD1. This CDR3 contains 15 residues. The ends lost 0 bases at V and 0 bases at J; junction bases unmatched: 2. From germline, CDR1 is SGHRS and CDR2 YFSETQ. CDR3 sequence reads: CASSLGQGLNTEAFF. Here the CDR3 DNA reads TGCGCCAGCAGCTTGGGACAGGGACTGAACACTGAAGCTTTCTTT.

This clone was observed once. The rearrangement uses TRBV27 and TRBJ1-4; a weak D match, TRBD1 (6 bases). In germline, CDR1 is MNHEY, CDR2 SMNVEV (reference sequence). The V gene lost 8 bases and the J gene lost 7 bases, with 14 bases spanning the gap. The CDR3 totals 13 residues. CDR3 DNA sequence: TGTGCCAGCGGGGACAATCAGGTTGAAAAACTGTTTTTT. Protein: CASGDNQVEKLFF. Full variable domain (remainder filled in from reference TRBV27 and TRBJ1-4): EAQVTQNPRYLITVTGKKLTVTCSQNMNHEYMSWYRQDPGLGLRQIYYSMNVEVTDKGDVPEGYKVSRKEKRNFPLILESPSPNQTSLYFCASGDNQVEKLFFGSGTQLSVL.

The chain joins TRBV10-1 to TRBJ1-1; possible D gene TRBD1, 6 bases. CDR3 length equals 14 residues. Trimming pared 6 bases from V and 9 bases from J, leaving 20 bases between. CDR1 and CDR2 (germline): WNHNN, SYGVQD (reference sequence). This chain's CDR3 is CASRTGLGTEKAFF. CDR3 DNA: TGCGCCAGCAGAACAGGGTTGGGAACAGAGAAAGCTTTCTTT.

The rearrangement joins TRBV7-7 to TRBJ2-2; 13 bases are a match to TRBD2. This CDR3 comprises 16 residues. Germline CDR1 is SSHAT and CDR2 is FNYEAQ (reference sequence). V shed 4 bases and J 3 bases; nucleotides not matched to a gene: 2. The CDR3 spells CASSSGLAGDTGELFF. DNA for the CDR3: TGTGCCAGCAGCTCCGGACTAGCGGGGGACACCGGGGAGCTGTTTTTT. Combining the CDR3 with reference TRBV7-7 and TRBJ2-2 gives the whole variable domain GAGVSQSPRYKVTKRGQDVTLRCDPISSHATLYWYQQALGQGPEFLTYFNYEAQPDKSGLPSDRFSAERPEGSISTLTIQRTEQRDSAMYRCASSSGLAGDTGELFFGEGSRLTVL.

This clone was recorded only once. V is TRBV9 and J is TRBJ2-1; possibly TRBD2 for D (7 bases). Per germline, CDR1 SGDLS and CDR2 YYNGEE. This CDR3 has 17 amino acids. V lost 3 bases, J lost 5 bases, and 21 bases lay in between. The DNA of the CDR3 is TGTGCCAGCAGCGCCGGCCTGGGTGGGGGGGCCGACAATGAGCAGTTCTTC. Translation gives CASSAGLGGGADNEQFF. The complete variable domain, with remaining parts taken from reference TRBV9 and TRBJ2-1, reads DSGVTQTPKHLITATGQRVTLRCSPRSGDLSVYWYQQSLDQGLQFLIQYYNGEERAKGNILERFSAQQFPDLHSELNLSSLELGDSALYFCASSAGLGGGADNEQFFGPGTRLTVL.

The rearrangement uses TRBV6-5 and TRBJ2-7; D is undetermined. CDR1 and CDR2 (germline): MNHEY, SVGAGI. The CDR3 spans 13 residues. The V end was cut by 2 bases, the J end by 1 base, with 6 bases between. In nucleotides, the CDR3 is TGTGCCAGCAGTTACGAACTATCCTACGAGCAGTACTTC. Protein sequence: CASSYELSYEQYF.

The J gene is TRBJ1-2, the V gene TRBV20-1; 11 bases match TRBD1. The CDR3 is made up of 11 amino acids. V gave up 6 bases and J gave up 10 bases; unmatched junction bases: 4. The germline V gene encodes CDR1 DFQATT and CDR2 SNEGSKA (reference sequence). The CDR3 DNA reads TGCAGTGCGGACAGGGGGCTCTACTACACCTTC. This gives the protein CSADRGLYYTF.

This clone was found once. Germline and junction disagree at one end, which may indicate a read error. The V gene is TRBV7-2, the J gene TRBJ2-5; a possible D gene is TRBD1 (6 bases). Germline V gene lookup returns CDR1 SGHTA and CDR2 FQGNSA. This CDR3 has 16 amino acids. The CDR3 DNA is TGTGCCAGCAGCCTGGGTCAGGGGAACAAAGGGGTCCCTCTTAACTTC. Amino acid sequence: CASSLGQGNKGVPLNF.

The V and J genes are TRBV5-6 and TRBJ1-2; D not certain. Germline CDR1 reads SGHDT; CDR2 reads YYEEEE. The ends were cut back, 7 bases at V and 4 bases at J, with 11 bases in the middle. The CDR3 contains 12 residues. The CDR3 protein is CASQSGSYGYTF. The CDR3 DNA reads TGTGCCAGCCAGTCGGGATCCTATGGCTACACCTTC.

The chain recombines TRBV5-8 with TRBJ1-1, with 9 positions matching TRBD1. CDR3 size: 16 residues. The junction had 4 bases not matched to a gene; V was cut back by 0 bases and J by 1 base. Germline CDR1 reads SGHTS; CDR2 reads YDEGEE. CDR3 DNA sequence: TGTGCCAGCAGCTTGGGGGACAGGGTCGGGAACACTGAAGCTTTCTTT. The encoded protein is CASSLGDRVGNTEAFF.

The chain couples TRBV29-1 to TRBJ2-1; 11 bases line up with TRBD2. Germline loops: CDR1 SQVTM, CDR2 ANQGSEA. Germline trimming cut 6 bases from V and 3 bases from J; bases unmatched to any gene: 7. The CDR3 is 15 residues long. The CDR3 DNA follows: TGCAGCGTGCTGCCCGGGACTAGCGGCTACAATGAGCAGTTCTTC. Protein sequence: CSVLPGTSGYNEQFF.

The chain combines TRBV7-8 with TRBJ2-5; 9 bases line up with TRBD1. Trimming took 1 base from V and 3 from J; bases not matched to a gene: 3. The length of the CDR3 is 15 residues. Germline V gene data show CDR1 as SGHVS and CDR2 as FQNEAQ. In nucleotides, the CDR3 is TGTGCCAGCAGCTTAGGGGACAGGGAGGAAGAGACCCAGTACTTC. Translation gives CASSLGDREEETQYF.

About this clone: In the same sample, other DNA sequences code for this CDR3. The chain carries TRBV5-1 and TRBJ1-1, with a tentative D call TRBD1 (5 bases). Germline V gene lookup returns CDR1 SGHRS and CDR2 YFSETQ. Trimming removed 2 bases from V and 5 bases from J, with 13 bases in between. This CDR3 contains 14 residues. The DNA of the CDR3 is TGCGCCAGCAGCTTAGGGCAGGGTAGGACTGAAGCTTTCTTT. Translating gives CASSLGQGRTEAFF. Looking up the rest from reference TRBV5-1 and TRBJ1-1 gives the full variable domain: KAGVTQTPRYLIKTRGQQVTLSCSPISGHRSVSWYQQTPGQGLQFLFEYFSETQRNKGNFPGRFSGRQFSNSRSEMNVSTLELGDSALYLCASSLGQGRTEAFFGQGTRLTVV.

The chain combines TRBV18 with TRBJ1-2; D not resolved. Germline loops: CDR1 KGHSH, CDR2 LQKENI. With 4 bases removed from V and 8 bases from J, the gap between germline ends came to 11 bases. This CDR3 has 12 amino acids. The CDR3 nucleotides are TGTGCCAGCTCACTCCGGGAGGACGGCTACACCTTC. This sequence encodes CASSLREDGYTF.

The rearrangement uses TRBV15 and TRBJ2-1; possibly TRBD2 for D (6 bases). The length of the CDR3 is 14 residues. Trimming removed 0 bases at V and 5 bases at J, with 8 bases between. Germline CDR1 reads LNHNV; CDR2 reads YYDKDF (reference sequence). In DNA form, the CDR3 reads TGTGCCACCAGCAGAGATGGAGGGGACAATGAGCAGTTCTTC. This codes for CATSRDGGDNEQFF.

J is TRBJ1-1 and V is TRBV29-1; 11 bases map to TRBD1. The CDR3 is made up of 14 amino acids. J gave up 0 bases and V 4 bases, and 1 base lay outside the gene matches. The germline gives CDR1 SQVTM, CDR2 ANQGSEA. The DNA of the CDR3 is TGCAGCGTTGGGACAGGGGGCATGAACACTGAAGCTTTCTTT. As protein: CSVGTGGMNTEAFF.

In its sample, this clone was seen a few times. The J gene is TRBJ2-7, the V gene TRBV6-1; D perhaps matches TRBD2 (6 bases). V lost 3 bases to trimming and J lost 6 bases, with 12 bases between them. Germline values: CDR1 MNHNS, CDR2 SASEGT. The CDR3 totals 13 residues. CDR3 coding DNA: TGTGCCAGCAGTGATGGGGGGTTGAGCGAGCAGTACTTC. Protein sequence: CASSDGGLSEQYF.

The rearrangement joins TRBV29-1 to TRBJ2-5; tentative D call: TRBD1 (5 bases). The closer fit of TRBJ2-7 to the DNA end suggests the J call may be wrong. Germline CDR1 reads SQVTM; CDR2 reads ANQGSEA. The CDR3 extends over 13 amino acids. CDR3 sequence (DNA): TGCAGCGTTGAAGGTGACAGCTCCTACGAGCAGTACTTC. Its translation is CSVEGDSSYEQYF.

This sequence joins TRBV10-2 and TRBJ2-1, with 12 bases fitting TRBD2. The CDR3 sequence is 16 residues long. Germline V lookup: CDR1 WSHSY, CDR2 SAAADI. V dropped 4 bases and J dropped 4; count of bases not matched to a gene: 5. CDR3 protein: CASSGSLAGGYNEQFF. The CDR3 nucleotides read TGCGCCAGCAGTGGGTCACTAGCGGGGGGTTACAATGAGCAGTTCTTC.

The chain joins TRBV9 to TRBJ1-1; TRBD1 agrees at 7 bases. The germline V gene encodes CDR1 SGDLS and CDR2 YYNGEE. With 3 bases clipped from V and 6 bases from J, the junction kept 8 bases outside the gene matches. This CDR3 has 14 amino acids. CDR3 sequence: CASSANTGEAEAFF. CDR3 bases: TGTGCCAGCAGCGCCAATACAGGGGAGGCTGAAGCTTTCTTT.

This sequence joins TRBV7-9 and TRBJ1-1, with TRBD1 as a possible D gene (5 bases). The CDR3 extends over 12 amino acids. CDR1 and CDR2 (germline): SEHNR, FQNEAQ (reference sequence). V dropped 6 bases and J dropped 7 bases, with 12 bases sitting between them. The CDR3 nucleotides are TGTGCCAGCAGTAAAGCAGGGATTGAAGCTTTCTTT. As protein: CASSKAGIEAFF.

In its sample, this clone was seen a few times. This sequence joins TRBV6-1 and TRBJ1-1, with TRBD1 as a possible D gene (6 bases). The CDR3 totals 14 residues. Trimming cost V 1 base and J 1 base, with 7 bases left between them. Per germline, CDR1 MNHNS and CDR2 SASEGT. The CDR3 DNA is TGTGCCAGCAGTGAAGGGACAGCGAACACTGAAGCTTTCTTT. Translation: CASSEGTANTEAFF.